The clone carrying this TCR beta chain appeared many times. As yet, its antigen is unknown. The record originates from a study of T-cell memory formation after mild COVID-19. For the study at large: The two donors had largely donor-specific TCR clusters.

Using its own MiXCR run on the 5' RACE reads, TCRdb lists one record per CDR3 protein. The table has just under 150,000 distinct CDR3 sequences, approximately 6% seen once. Trimming cost V 3 bases and J 0 bases; bases outside gene matches: 6. Germline CDR1 and CDR2: DFQATT and SNEGSKA (reference sequence). The CDR3 spans 17 residues. Study findings and constraints: SARS-CoV-2 specificity was not confirmed for second-wave clones peaking on day 37. Pre-infection memory carried some responding clones, suggesting that cross-reactive memory joined.

V usage is TRBV20-1 and J usage is TRBJ2-1; 12 bases are shared with TRBD2. The sequence derives from an adult woman who had mild COVID-19 (a few samples of this study predate the infection). Cell type and time point are not known. Sequencing input: PBMCs or a T cell subset sorted from them (not recorded which). The CDR3 region has the DNA TGCAGTGCTAGCACTAGCGGGAGGTCCAGCTCCTACAATGAGCAGTTCTTC. As protein: CSASTSGRSSSYNEQFF.